A selection of T cell receptor beta chains follows, all from one sample in a study of blood T cell repertoires in COVID-19. Using immunoSEQ multiplex PCR, the repertoire was profiled, and TCRdb retains in-frame clones only, with some absent. The sample has 140,000 to 150,000 clones, 75% to 90% seen once. The sequenced material came from peripheral blood. The receptors were gathered from a man aged 45-65 years who had recovered from COVID-19. CDR3s include the opening cysteine and the closing phenylalanine or tryptophan. Fields, in order: clone size, D gene, V gene, J gene, CDR3 protein, CDR3 DNA. A D gene is named only where the DNA matches it firmly. The size entry is marked missing in some rows and otherwise reads once, few, many or a size class.

clone size: .; D gene: TRBD2; V gene: TRBV19; J gene: TRBJ2-3; CDR3 protein: CASSPLAGAEEDTQYF; CDR3 DNA: TGTGCCAGTAGTCCGTTAGCGGGGGCTGAGGAAGATACGCAGTATTTT
clone size: .; D gene: .; V gene: TRBV30; J gene: TRBJ2-6; CDR3 protein: CAWGKRAGRSGANVLTF; CDR3 DNA: TGTGCCTGGGGCAAGAGGGCGGGCCGGTCTGGGGCCAACGTCCTGACTTTC
clone size: .; D gene: TRBD2; V gene: TRBV2; J gene: TRBJ2-5; CDR3 protein: CASSDPTGGGGTQYF; CDR3 DNA: TGTGCCAGCAGTGACCCGACCGGGGGGGGCGGGACCCAGTACTTC
clone size: .; D gene: .; V gene: TRBV7-3; J gene: TRBJ2-5; CDR3 protein: CASSPHPRETQYF; CDR3 DNA: TGTGCCAGCAGCCCCCACCCCAGGGAGACCCAGTACTTC
clone size: .; D gene: TRBD1; V gene: TRBV5-4; J gene: TRBJ2-7; CDR3 protein: CASSLNPGQGSYEQYF; CDR3 DNA: TGTGCCAGCAGCTTGAACCCGGGACAGGGCTCCTACGAGCAGTACTTC
clone size: .; D gene: .; V gene: TRBV5-5; J gene: TRBJ1-3; CDR3 protein: CASSLGHLSSGNTIYF; CDR3 DNA: TGTGCCAGCAGCCTTGGACACCTGAGCTCTGGAAACACCATATATTTT
clone size: few; D gene: .; V gene: TRBV13; J gene: TRBJ2-2; CDR3 protein: CASSLRRSSNTGELFF; CDR3 DNA: TGTGCCAGCAGCTTAAGGAGGTCAAGCAACACCGGGGAGCTGTTTTTT
clone size: .; D gene: TRBD2; V gene: TRBV7-6; J gene: TRBJ2-7; CDR3 protein: CASSLGGGADEQYF; CDR3 DNA: TGTGCCAGCAGCTTGGGCGGGGGGGCTGACGAGCAGTACTTC
clone size: .; D gene: TRBD1; V gene: TRBV29-1; J gene: TRBJ2-2; CDR3 protein: CSVGDRGRTNTGELFF; CDR3 DNA: TGCAGCGTTGGTGACAGGGGACGAACGAACACCGGGGAGCTGTTTTTT
clone size: .; D gene: .; V gene: TRBV9; J gene: TRBJ1-4; CDR3 protein: CASSVVLDGGELFF; CDR3 DNA: TGTGCCAGCAGCGTAGTTTTGGACGGGGGAGAACTGTTTTTT
clone size: few; D gene: TRBD1; V gene: TRBV12-3/TRBV12-4; J gene: TRBJ1-2; CDR3 protein: CASADRGRGYTF; CDR3 DNA: TGTGCCAGCGCTGACAGGGGGCGCGGCTACACCTTC
clone size: .; D gene: .; V gene: TRBV9; J gene: TRBJ1-3; CDR3 protein: CASSGTPAGNTIYF; CDR3 DNA: TGTGCCAGCAGCGGGACACCTGCGGGAAACACCATATATTTT
clone size: .; D gene: .; V gene: TRBV5-6; J gene: TRBJ1-1; CDR3 protein: CASSHRTGNTEAFF; CDR3 DNA: TGTGCCAGCAGTCATCGTACAGGGAATACTGAAGCTTTCTTT
clone size: .; D gene: .; V gene: TRBV15; J gene: TRBJ1-6; CDR3 protein: CATSPDTHNSPLHF; CDR3 DNA: TGTGCCACCAGTCCAGACACGCATAATTCACCCCTCCACTTT
clone size: .; D gene: .; V gene: TRBV3-1/TRBV3-2; J gene: TRBJ1-1; CDR3 protein: CASSQVQGLNTEAFF; CDR3 DNA: TGTGCTAGCAGCCAAGTTCAGGGCCTGAACACTGAAGCTTTCTTT
clone size: .; D gene: TRBD1; V gene: TRBV2; J gene: TRBJ2-7; CDR3 protein: CASATDRVSYEQYF; CDR3 DNA: TGTGCCAGCGCCACTGACAGGGTCTCCTACGAGCAGTACTTC
clone size: .; D gene: .; V gene: TRBV4-3; J gene: TRBJ1-3; CDR3 protein: CASSHGHISGNTIYF; CDR3 DNA: TGCGCCAGCAGCCATGGACACATCTCTGGAAACACCATATATTTT
clone size: .; D gene: TRBD1; V gene: TRBV16; J gene: TRBJ1-1; CDR3 protein: CASSQNRGGEAFF; CDR3 DNA: TGTGCCAGCAGCCAAAACAGGGGGGGTGAAGCTTTCTTT
clone size: .; D gene: TRBD1; V gene: TRBV5-1; J gene: TRBJ2-3; CDR3 protein: CASSSQGQGADTQYF; CDR3 DNA: TGCGCCAGCAGCTCACAGGGACAGGGGGCGGATACGCAGTATTTT
clone size: .; D gene: TRBD1; V gene: TRBV5-1; J gene: TRBJ2-3; CDR3 protein: CASSRTGLTDTQYF; CDR3 DNA: TGCGCCAGCAGCCGGACAGGCCTAACGGATACGCAGTATTTT
clone size: .; D gene: TRBD2; V gene: TRBV9; J gene: TRBJ2-1; CDR3 protein: CASSVVPPQASGGNNEQFF; CDR3 DNA: TGTGCCAGCAGCGTAGTGCCCCCCCAGGCTAGCGGGGGGAACAATGAGCAGTTCTTC
clone size: .; D gene: .; V gene: TRBV5-1; J gene: TRBJ2-2; CDR3 protein: CASSQSGTPDTGELFF; CDR3 DNA: TGCGCCAGCAGCCAATCCGGGACACCAGACACCGGGGAGCTGTTTTTT
clone size: .; D gene: TRBD2; V gene: TRBV7-9; J gene: TRBJ2-3; CDR3 protein: CASSILLAGGLSSTDTQYF; CDR3 DNA: TGTGCCAGCAGCATATTACTAGCGGGGGGTCTGTCTAGCACAGATACGCAGTATTTT
clone size: .; D gene: TRBD1; V gene: TRBV7-6; J gene: TRBJ2-7; CDR3 protein: CASSSGQGAAYEQYF; CDR3 DNA: TGTGCCAGCAGCTCAGGACAGGGGGCGGCCTACGAGCAGTACTTC
clone size: .; D gene: .; V gene: TRBV19; J gene: TRBJ2-1; CDR3 protein: CASSIDGRGPYNEQFF; CDR3 DNA: TGTGCCAGTAGTATAGACGGGCGGGGCCCCTACAATGAGCAGTTCTTC
clone size: .; D gene: TRBD1; V gene: TRBV5-1; J gene: TRBJ1-2; CDR3 protein: CASSLGDRESYTF; CDR3 DNA: TGCGCCAGCAGCTTGGGAGACAGGGAGAGCTACACCTTC
clone size: .; D gene: .; V gene: TRBV6-2/TRBV6-3; J gene: TRBJ2-1; CDR3 protein: CASSYPLYRADNEQFF; CDR3 DNA: TGTGCCAGCAGTTACCCCCTTTATCGAGCCGACAATGAGCAGTTCTTC
clone size: .; D gene: TRBD1; V gene: TRBV9; J gene: TRBJ2-2; CDR3 protein: CASSVDRENTGELFF; CDR3 DNA: TGTGCCAGCAGCGTCGACAGGGAGAACACCGGGGAGCTGTTTTTT
clone size: once; D gene: TRBD1; V gene: TRBV6-5; J gene: TRBJ2-1; CDR3 protein: CASSYSGQGALYEQFF; CDR3 DNA: TGTGCCAGCAGTTACTCGGGGCAGGGGGCTCTTTATGAGCAGTTCTTC
clone size: .; D gene: TRBD1; V gene: TRBV5-4; J gene: TRBJ2-5; CDR3 protein: CASSLPGQGETQYF; CDR3 DNA: TGTGCCAGCAGCCTCCCGGGACAGGGGGAGACCCAGTACTTC
clone size: .; D gene: .; V gene: TRBV7-2; J gene: TRBJ1-1; CDR3 protein: CASSLATVNTEAFF; CDR3 DNA: TGTGCCAGCAGCTTAGCGACTGTGAACACTGAAGCTTTCTTT
clone size: .; D gene: .; V gene: TRBV4-2; J gene: TRBJ2-2; CDR3 protein: CASRDRNTGELFF; CDR3 DNA: TGTGCCAGCAGGGACAGGAACACCGGGGAGCTGTTTTTT
clone size: .; D gene: .; V gene: TRBV5-1; J gene: TRBJ1-4; CDR3 protein: CASSLDRVVEKLFF; CDR3 DNA: TGCGCCAGCAGCTTGGACAGGGTGGTTGAAAAACTGTTTTTT
clone size: .; D gene: .; V gene: TRBV11-2; J gene: TRBJ2-7; CDR3 protein: CASSLYSYEQYF; CDR3 DNA: TGTGCCAGCAGCTTATACAGCTACGAGCAGTACTTC
clone size: .; D gene: TRBD2; V gene: TRBV5-1; J gene: TRBJ2-3; CDR3 protein: CASSRFQGLALPDTQYF; CDR3 DNA: TGCGCCAGCAGCCGATTCCAGGGACTAGCCCTCCCAGATACGCAGTATTTT
clone size: few; D gene: .; V gene: TRBV3-1/TRBV3-2; J gene: TRBJ2-5; CDR3 protein: CASSSGLFSYQETQYF; CDR3 DNA: TGTGCCAGCTCTTCAGGACTATTCTCGTACCAAGAGACCCAGTACTTC
clone size: .; D gene: .; V gene: TRBV20-1; J gene: TRBJ2-5; CDR3 protein: CSAAPGETQYF; CDR3 DNA: TGCAGTGCTGCCCCGGGGGAGACCCAGTACTTC
clone size: once; D gene: .; V gene: TRBV5-1; J gene: TRBJ1-1; CDR3 protein: CASSFGGALNTEAFF; CDR3 DNA: TGCGCCAGCAGCTTTGGGGGGGCCCTGAACACTGAAGCTTTCTTT
clone size: .; D gene: TRBD2; V gene: TRBV6-5; J gene: TRBJ2-5; CDR3 protein: CASTASGGDQETQYF; CDR3 DNA: TGTGCCAGCACCGCCAGCGGGGGGGACCAAGAGACCCAGTACTTC
clone size: .; D gene: .; V gene: TRBV19; J gene: TRBJ2-7; CDR3 protein: CASSSRQTYEQYF; CDR3 DNA: TGTGCCAGTAGCTCCCGACAAACCTACGAGCAGTACTTC
clone size: .; D gene: .; V gene: TRBV4-3; J gene: TRBJ1-3; CDR3 protein: CASSQYVPGLGNTIYF; CDR3 DNA: TGCGCCAGCAGCCAATATGTCCCGGGTCTTGGAAACACCATATATTTT
clone size: .; D gene: TRBD2; V gene: TRBV7-9; J gene: TRBJ2-5; CDR3 protein: CASSYPGGQSGTQYF; CDR3 DNA: TGTGCCAGCAGCTACCCGGGGGGTCAGTCGGGGACCCAGTACTTC
clone size: few; D gene: .; V gene: TRBV5-1; J gene: TRBJ2-2; CDR3 protein: CASSVGHRDTGELFF; CDR3 DNA: TGCGCCAGCAGCGTGGGGCACAGGGACACCGGGGAGCTGTTTTTT
clone size: .; D gene: .; V gene: TRBV19; J gene: TRBJ1-4; CDR3 protein: CASSLQTNEKLFF; CDR3 DNA: TGTGCCAGTAGTCTACAGACTAATGAAAAACTGTTTTTT
clone size: .; D gene: TRBD2; V gene: TRBV9; J gene: TRBJ2-1; CDR3 protein: CASSVAAGGGNEQFF; CDR3 DNA: TGTGCCAGCAGCGTAGCGGCGGGGGGGGGCAATGAGCAGTTCTTC
clone size: few; D gene: .; V gene: TRBV5-1; J gene: TRBJ1-1; CDR3 protein: CASSPGGNTEAFF; CDR3 DNA: TGCGCCAGCAGCCCCGGGGGGAACACTGAAGCTTTCTTT
clone size: .; D gene: TRBD1; V gene: TRBV19; J gene: TRBJ1-2; CDR3 protein: CASSIRAGGSYGYTF; CDR3 DNA: TGTGCCAGTAGTATCCGGGCAGGGGGTAGCTATGGCTACACCTTC
clone size: .; D gene: .; V gene: TRBV15; J gene: TRBJ1-2; CDR3 protein: CATREPQGSISGYTF; CDR3 DNA: TGTGCCACCAGAGAACCACAGGGATCTATTTCTGGCTACACCTTC
clone size: .; D gene: .; V gene: TRBV5-6; J gene: TRBJ2-2; CDR3 protein: CASSFGGRAGELFF; CDR3 DNA: TGTGCCAGCAGCTTTGGAGGGCGGGCCGGGGAGCTGTTTTTT
clone size: .; D gene: TRBD2; V gene: TRBV7-9; J gene: TRBJ2-7; CDR3 protein: CASSPSGGSYEQYF; CDR3 DNA: TGTGCCAGCAGCCCTAGCGGGGGTTCTTACGAGCAGTACTTC